Below are 30 T cell receptor beta chains sequenced from a single sample in a study of tumor and adjacent non-tumor tissue in lung cancer. TCRbeta libraries were built with three rounds of nested PCR, modified from ARM-PCR. One entry per CDR3 protein results from TCRdb running MiXCR on the multiplex PCR reads. The sample comprises approximately 75,000 distinct CDR3 sequences, under 85% of which are singletons, and roughly 12% rests with the top ten. The template was RNA from unsorted bulk tissue. Sequencing was performed on lung tumor tissue. All receptors derive from a woman aged 50 to 60 with non-small cell lung cancer.

This clonotype was recorded at least ten times. The chain combines TRBV28 with TRBJ2-7; unclear D gene. V was pared by 2 bases and J by 7 bases, with 3 bases between. The CDR3 consists of 10 residues. Germline CDR1 is MDHEN and CDR2 is SYDVKM. The CDR3 loop is CASSLREQYF. DNA of the CDR3: TGTGCCAGCAGTTTACGAGAGCAGTACTTC.

A remark on this clonotype: A junction boundary mismatches the germline segment, possibly from a read error. The chain carries TRBV20-1 and TRBJ2-7; D gene uncertain. The germline gives CDR1 DFQATT, CDR2 SNEGSKA (reference sequence). The CDR3 has 13 residues. The CDR3 loop reads CSTDDPIPNEQYF. The CDR3 DNA sequence: TGCAGTACTGATGACCCTATCCCGAACGAGCAATACTTC.

The rearrangement uses TRBV10-3 and TRBJ2-5; 7 bases are shared with TRBD1. The V gene's germline CDR1 is ENHRY and CDR2 SYGVKD. V dropped 10 bases and J dropped 1; count of bases not matched to a gene: 9. CDR3 length: 14 amino acids. The CDR3 region is CATRSGQIQETQYF. The CDR3 DNA reads as TGTGCCACCAGGTCGGGACAGATCCAAGAGACCCAGTACTTC.

With regard to this clonotype: The final CDR3 position lacks the conserved phenylalanine or tryptophan, pointing to a likely read error. The rearrangement joins TRBV4-2 to TRBJ1-1; D is unresolved. Germline loops: CDR1 LGHNA, CDR2 YNFKEQ. This CDR3 is 12 amino acids long. The V end was cut by 5 bases, the J end by 4 bases, with 8 bases between. The CDR3 loop is CASSGIITEAFY. The DNA for the CDR3 is TGTGCCAGCAGCGGCATAATCACTGAAGCTTTCTAT.

This clonotype has only one observation. The junction shows a germline mismatch at one end, possibly a read error. The chain is built from TRBV12-3 or TRBV12-4 and TRBJ1-3, with D perhaps matching TRBD1 (5 bases). The CDR3 sequence is 14 residues long. In DNA, the CDR3 is TGTGCCAACAGTTTATCCGACAGAGAAAACACCATATATTTT. This codes for CANSLSDRENTIYF.

In its sample, this clonotype was seen a few times. A much larger clone sits a single nucleotide away, making a read error possible. This rearrangement joins TRBV20-1 to TRBJ2-1, with D perhaps TRBD2 (7 bases). This CDR3 has 13 residues. The germline V gene encodes CDR1 DFQATT and CDR2 SNEGSKA (reference sequence). V lost 5 bases and J lost 15, with 23 bases in between. CDR3 in DNA: TGCAGTGCTGGGATAAATAGGGGGGGCTTTGTGTTCTTC. Protein product: CSAGINRGGFVFF.

Points on this clonotype: This is likely a read error, given that the CDR3 carries no conserved phenylalanine or tryptophan at its end. The genes are TRBV12-3 or TRBV12-4 and TRBJ2-1, with D unresolved. The CDR3 spans 15 residues. DNA of the CDR3: TGTGCCAGCACCCACCCACTGAGCTCCTACAATGTGCAGTTCATC. The encoded protein is CASTHPLSSYNVQFI.

For this clonotype: The germline gene is not matched at one end of the junction; a read error may be the cause. The V gene is TRBV6-5, the J gene TRBJ2-6; 7 bases are shared with TRBD2. The CDR3 has 13 residues. From germline, CDR1 is MNHEY and CDR2 SVGAGI. CDR3 loop: CVSGATGANVLTF. CDR3 sequence (DNA): TGTGTCAGCGGGGCAACCGGGGCCAACGTCCTGACTTTC.

For this clonotype: An end of the junction differs from the germline gene, which may be a read error. The J gene is TRBJ2-7, the V gene TRBV6-5; weak D call: TRBD1 (6 bases). This CDR3 has 14 residues. In germline, CDR1 is MNHEY, CDR2 SVGAGI. The CDR3 coding sequence is TGTGCCAGCAGTTACTCCAGGGACACCTATGAGCACTACTTC. Protein sequence: CASSYSRDTYEHYF.

This clonotype was recorded at least ten times. The genes are TRBV4-1 and TRBJ2-2; D remains unclear. This CDR3 is 16 amino acids long. Trimming shortened V by 5 bases and J by 0 bases, and 13 bases separated the two germline ends. CDR1 and CDR2 (germline): MGHRA, YSYEKL. The DNA for the CDR3 is TGCGCCAGCAGCTTTCAAGGGCTACCGAACACCGGGGAGCTGTTTTTT. Its protein is CASSFQGLPNTGELFF.

Comments on this clonotype: Its ends do not fully match the called genes, so a read error is possible. The V gene is TRBV4-1, the J gene TRBJ1-5; D gene ambiguous. CDR3 length equals 21 residues. Germline V gene data show CDR1 as MGHRA and CDR2 as YSYEKL. CDR3 sequence: CAGSQEAFPTSFLYSNQPQHF. Here the CDR3 DNA reads TGCGCCGGCAGCCAAGAAGCTTTCCCCACGAGCTTCCTTTATAGCAATCAGCCCCAGCATTTT.

This clonotype appeared many times. The V and J genes are TRBV20-1 and TRBJ1-4; 7 bases are shared with TRBD1. Trimming took 5 bases from V and 7 from J; bases not matched to a gene: 10. Germline V gene lookup returns CDR1 DFQATT and CDR2 SNEGSKA (reference sequence). This CDR3 region has 14 residues. CDR3 residues: CSASAGTVGEKLFF. CDR3 DNA sequence: TGCAGTGCTTCCGCCGGGACAGTGGGTGAAAAACTGTTTTTT.

With regard to this clonotype: A read error is possible here, since a much larger clone lies one base away. The chain couples TRBV11-2 to TRBJ2-1; TRBD2 matches at 11 bases. The better agreement between TRBJ2-7 and the DNA end casts doubt on the J call. The CDR3 length is 16 residues. Per the germline V gene, CDR1 is SGHAT and CDR2 is FQNNGV. The CDR3, as DNA: TGTGCCAGCAGCCCCCTACTAGCGGGAGATGGCAATGAGCAGTACTTC. Translated, it gives CASSPLLAGDGNEQYF.

Of note for this clonotype: At one end the junction does not follow the germline gene, possibly because of a read error. The rearrangement joins TRBV4-2 to TRBJ2-7; D possibly corresponds to TRBD2 (7 bases). CDR3 length: 14 amino acids. Germline V gives CDR1 LGHNA, CDR2 YNFKEQ. The CDR3 reads CASGQPGGPYEQYF. In nucleotides, the CDR3 is TGTGCCAGCGGCCAACCCGGGGGGCCCTACGAGCAATACTTC.

This chain uses TRBV6-5 with TRBJ1-4; possible D gene TRBD1, 6 bases. The CDR3 totals 17 residues. Germline loops: CDR1 MNHEY, CDR2 SVGAGI. The CDR3 protein is CSISHLNPGDSNEKLFF. Here the CDR3 DNA reads TGTTCCATCAGCCATCTTAATCCAGGGGACTCTAATGAAAAACTGTTTTTT.

Regarding this clonotype: An end of the junction differs from the germline gene, which may be a read error. Written as DNA, the CDR3 is TGCAGTTCTAGAGCTCCGGGTGAGCAGTTCTTC. Translating it yields CSSRAPGEQFF. The chain employs TRBV20-1 and TRBJ2-1; D call uncertain. CDR1 is DFQATT and CDR2 is SNEGSKA in the germline V gene (reference sequence). The CDR3 has 11 residues.

As for this clonotype: The CDR3 carries no conserved terminal phenylalanine or tryptophan, so it likely arises from a read error. The V and J genes are TRBV12-3 or TRBV12-4 and TRBJ2-2; possibly TRBD1 for D (5 bases). This CDR3 comprises 15 residues. The germline V and J ends were trimmed by 6 bases and 4 bases, with 15 bases remaining between them. The CDR3 region is CASSPEQEITGELFL. The CDR3, as DNA: TGTGCCAGCAGCCCGGAACAGGAGATCACCGGGGAGCTGTTTCTT.

A note on this clonotype: A much larger clone is a single base away; this may be a read error. The gene calls are TRBV5-1 and TRBJ2-3; 12 bases line up with TRBD2. This CDR3 is 17 amino acids long. Germline V gene lookup returns CDR1 SGHRS and CDR2 YFSETQ. The CDR3 region has the DNA TGCGCCAGGAGCTCCGGACTAGCGGGGAAGGAGCCAGATACGCAGTATTTT. Translation gives CARSSGLAGKEPDTQYF.

This clonotype was picked up many times. This rearrangement joins TRBV20-1 to TRBJ2-7, with a tentative D call TRBD2 (6 bases). The V gene's germline CDR1 is DFQATT and CDR2 SNEGSKA (reference sequence). CDR3 length: 13 amino acids. The V end was cut by 1 base, the J end by 3 bases, with 10 bases between. CDR3 sequence: CSARAGAIYEQYF. The CDR3 DNA follows: TGCAGTGCTAGAGCGGGAGCAATCTACGAGCAGTACTTC.

The chain carries TRBV11-2 and TRBJ1-5; D remains unclear. Trimming removed 11 bases from V and 2 bases from J, with 19 bases in between. The CDR3 length is 15 residues. Per the germline V gene, CDR1 is SGHAT and CDR2 is FQNNGV. In DNA form, the CDR3 reads TGTGCCGCCAGCATGGAGGGCCTTGGCAATCAGCCCCAGCATTTT. Translating gives CAASMEGLGNQPQHF.

With regard to this clonotype: The junction does not match germline at one end; this may be a read error. The chain has TRBV6-1 and TRBJ2-2, with D tentatively TRBD1 (5 bases). The CDR3 is 14 amino acids. In germline, CDR1 is MNHNS, CDR2 SASEGT. The CDR3 DNA reads TGTGTCAGCAGTGATTTACAGGTCACCGGGGAGCTGTTTTTT. Encoded protein: CVSSDLQVTGELFF.

As to this clonotype: No conserved phenylalanine or tryptophan ends this CDR3, so it is likely a read error. The DNA is omitted, as the CDR3 cannot be located on it reliably, and the CDR3 follows TCRdb's listing. The V and J genes are TRBV12-3 or TRBV12-4 and TRBJ2-7. The CDR3 has 13 residues if both end residues are counted. The CDR3 loop is CASCFERTYEQYY.

CDR3 nucleotide sequence: TGTATCAGCAGTGAGGCCTACCGCTCCTACGAGCAGTACTTC. The encoded protein is CISSEAYRSYEQYF. The chain combines TRBV6-1 with TRBJ2-7; unclear D gene. Germline CDR1 and CDR2: MNHNS and SASEGT. The CDR3 sequence is 14 residues long.

This clonotype was recorded a few times. The chain couples TRBV18 to TRBJ2-7; the match to TRBD2 covers 7 bases. This CDR3 is 15 amino acids long. V lost 4 bases and J lost 3; bases outside the gene matches: 9. Germline V gene data show CDR1 as KGHSH and CDR2 as LQKENI. The CDR3 DNA reads as TGTGCCAGCTCACGGGGGGGGACCGGCAGCTACGAGCAGTACTTC. It translates to CASSRGGTGSYEQYF.

The chain has TRBV14 and TRBJ2-1; 13 nucleotides match TRBD2. The CDR3 loop spans 14 amino acids. CDR1 and CDR2 (germline): SGHDN, FVKESK. The chain's CDR3 is CANSQERLAGGQFF. The DNA for the CDR3 is TGTGCAAACAGCCAAGAACGACTAGCGGGGGGGCAGTTCTTC. Based on the CDR3 plus reference TRBV14 and TRBJ2-1, the full variable domain is EAGVTQFPSHSVIEKGQTVTLRCDPISGHDNLYWYRRVMGKEIKFLLHFVKESKQDESGMPNNRFLAERTGGTYSTLKVQPAELEDSGVYFCANSQERLAGGQFFGPGTRLTVL.

As to this clonotype: The CDR3 ends on some other residue instead of the conserved phenylalanine or tryptophan, so this is likely a read error. The V call is TRBV6-2 or TRBV6-3, the J call TRBJ2-7, with 7 bases matching TRBD2. The CDR3 sequence is 16 residues long. Germline CDR1 is MNHEY and CDR2 is SVGEGT. The CDR3 DNA is TGTGCCAGTAGTTACTCAGGCGGGAGCCCCCCCTACGAGCAGTACTTG. It encodes CASSYSGGSPPYEQYL.

Comment on this clonotype: The junction departs from the called germline gene at one end, perhaps through a read error. This chain uses TRBV20-1 with TRBJ2-7, with D uncertain. The CDR3 extends over 15 amino acids. The V gene's germline CDR1 is DFQATT and CDR2 SNEGSKA (reference sequence). The CDR3, as DNA: TGCAGTGCTAGAGTTCCGAGCGAGAGGATCAACGAGCAGTATTTC. Its translation is CSARVPSERINEQYF.

A note on this clonotype: The junction does not match germline at one end; this may be a read error. The rearrangement uses TRBV4-1 and TRBJ1-4; D not resolved. The CDR3 sequence is 16 residues long. The germline V gene encodes CDR1 MGHRA and CDR2 YSYEKL. The CDR3: CASSQDKQSYDEELFF. For the CDR3, the DNA is TGCGCCAGCAGCCAAGATAAGCAGTCCTATGATGAAGAACTGTTTTTT.

As for this clonotype: Germline and junction disagree at one end, which may indicate a read error. The chain joins TRBV10-3 to TRBJ1-6; D not certain. The CDR3 spans 15 residues. Per the germline V gene, CDR1 is ENHRY and CDR2 is SYGVKD. The CDR3, as DNA: TGTGCCAACAGTGCGAGGATTACGAATAATTCACCCCTCCACTTT. Protein: CANSARITNNSPLHF.

Regarding this clonotype: One end of the junction varies from germline; a read error may be responsible. This chain connects TRBV7-9 to TRBJ2-3; D remains ambiguous. CDR3 length equals 16 residues. In germline, CDR1 is SEHNR, CDR2 FQNEAQ (reference sequence). The CDR3 loop is CASSRLGRPTTNTQYF. CDR3 DNA: TGTGCCAGCAGCCGTCTGGGCAGACCGACCACAAATACGCAGTATTTT.